The 29 T cell receptor beta chains given below trace back to one sample, sequenced in a study of esophageal squamous cell carcinoma under preoperative chemotherapy. The time point denotes: before preoperative PTX-NDP chemotherapy. TCRdb processed the PCR reads anew with MiXCR; each CDR3 protein has one entry. The profile covers about 30,000 distinct CDR3 sequences, with roughly 52% appearing a single time and roughly 12% taken by the ten largest. The specimen was collected from a patient given preoperative chemotherapy. Receptors originate from a human donor with esophageal squamous cell carcinoma. The donor label of this sample is uncertain.

This clonotype has at least ten counts. This chain joins TRBV12-3 or TRBV12-4 and TRBJ2-1; TRBD2 aligns across 13 bases. The trim removed 6 bases at V and 13 bases at J, leaving 15 bases unmatched. The CDR3 consists of 16 residues. CDR3 nucleotides: TGTGCCAGCAGCCCACCCGGACTAGCGGGAGAAAACATTCAGTTCTTC. Amino acids: CASSPPGLAGENIQFF.

This clonotype has more than one count but fewer than ten. It is unclear where the CDR3 begins or ends on the DNA, so no DNA is shown, and the CDR3 is as TCRdb lists it. This chain connects TRBV7-5 to TRBJ2-1; TRBD1 is taken as the D call from the table, unchecked against the DNA. TRBV7-5 is flagged as a pseudogene. The CDR3 has 19 amino acids, counting both end residues. CDR3 amino acids: CISVPEAHAAPLDSYEQYF.

On this clonotype: Germline is not matched at one junction end, which may reflect a read error. The chain employs TRBV7-8 and TRBJ2-2, with a weak D call TRBD2 (8 bases). This CDR3 is 16 amino acids long. Germline CDR1 SGHVS, CDR2 FQNEAQ. In DNA, the CDR3 is TGTGCCAGCAGCTTTTTTTACGGGAGGGGCACAGGGGAGCAGTTTTTT. Amino acids: CASSFFYGRGTGEQFF.

A single count supports this clonotype. This chain uses TRBV6-5 with TRBJ2-3; D is unresolved. The CDR3 is 12 amino acids. Trimming took off 4 bases at V and 3 bases at J, with 5 bases between the two ends. Germline CDR1 and CDR2: MNHEY and SVGAGI. In DNA, the CDR3 is TGTGCCAGCAGTTGGGGTACAGATACGCAGTATTTT. Amino acid sequence: CASSWGTDTQYF.

The chain has TRBV19 and TRBJ2-1; no definite D call. V lost 3 bases and J lost 8, with 11 bases in between. This CDR3 spans 13 amino acids. Germline CDR1 and CDR2: LNHDA and SQIVND (reference sequence). The CDR3 is CASSIGLLDEQFF. The CDR3 DNA is TGTGCCAGTAGTATTGGCCTTCTGGATGAGCAGTTCTTC.

This clonotype was seen more than once but under ten times. A much larger clonotype is one base distant, so this may be a read error. The J gene is TRBJ2-7, the V gene TRBV7-2, with 7 nucleotides matching TRBD2. Judging by the DNA end, TRBJ2-1 fits better; the J call may be wrong. The CDR3 runs 16 residues. Per the germline V gene, CDR1 is SGHTA and CDR2 is FQGNSA. The CDR3 DNA follows: TGTGCCAGCAGCTTAGGGGGAACAAGCGGGGCCTACGAGCAGTTCTTC. Encoded protein: CASSLGGTSGAYEQFF.

The chain carries TRBV14 and TRBJ1-1; D remains unclear. Germline V gene lookup returns CDR1 SGHDN and CDR2 FVKESK. The CDR3 sequence is 15 residues long. V lost 0 bases, J lost 0 bases, and 8 bases lay in between. In nucleotides, the CDR3 is TGTGCCAGCAGCCAAGATCCAGGTATGAACACTGAAGCTTTCTTT. As protein: CASSQDPGMNTEAFF.

This clonotype was seen ten or more times. The rearrangement uses TRBV7-6 and TRBJ2-1; 10 nucleotides match TRBD2. Unmatched junction bases numbered 19, after V lost 5 bases and J lost 9 bases. Germline-derived CDR1 and CDR2 are SGHVS and FNYEAQ. The CDR3 has 18 residues. The CDR3 protein is CASSPVISGGGGGGEQFF. CDR3 coding DNA: TGTGCCAGCAGCCCCGTTATCAGCGGGGGGGGGGGGGGGGGTGAGCAGTTCTTC.

The rearrangement joins TRBV28 to TRBJ2-1; 7 nucleotides align to TRBD1. From germline, CDR1 is MDHEN and CDR2 SYDVKM. This CDR3 contains 15 residues. After removal of 7 bases from V and 4 bases from J, the junction contained 10 bases not matched to a gene. The CDR3 loop is CASITRDSHYNEQFF. Here the CDR3 DNA reads TGTGCCAGCATTACCCGGGACAGTCATTACAATGAGCAGTTCTTC.

The chain recombines TRBV7-2 with TRBJ2-7; D is possibly TRBD2 (7 bases). The V gene lost 6 bases and the J gene lost 5 bases, with 20 bases spanning the gap. Germline CDR1 and CDR2: SGHTA and FQGNSA. The CDR3 covers 15 residues. The DNA for the CDR3 is TGTGCCAGCAGGACTCGGGGGGCTGACGCGGACGAGCAGTACTTC. This encodes CASRTRGADADEQYF. Full variable domain (rest looked up from reference TRBV7-2 and TRBJ2-7): GAGVSQSPSNKVTEKGKDVELRCDPISGHTALYWYRQSLGQGLEFLIYFQGNSAPDKSGLPSDRFSAERTGGSVSTLTIQRTQQEDSAVYLCASRTRGADADEQYFGPGTRLTVT.

This clonotype has just a few counts. The CDR3 sequence is CASSQQKGMLETQFF. The CDR3 DNA is TGTGCCAGCAGCCAACAGAAGGGGATGTTAGAGACCCAGTTCTTC. The chain has TRBV14 and TRBJ2-1; possible D gene TRBD1, 5 bases. Germline CDR1 SGHDN, CDR2 FVKESK. V was shortened by 2 bases and J by 13 bases, with 21 bases between the two germline ends. This CDR3 is 15 amino acids long.

The chain carries TRBV24-1 and TRBJ2-1; maybe TRBD2 (5 bases). The CDR3 extends over 14 amino acids. Germline lookup yields CDR1 KGHDR and CDR2 SFDVKD. V gave up 4 bases and J gave up 5 bases, with 11 bases separating them. CDR3 sequence: CATSDHLAHNEQFF. CDR3 nucleotide sequence: TGTGCCACCAGTGACCACCTAGCTCACAATGAGCAGTTCTTC.

The rearrangement links TRBV7-6 to TRBJ2-7; no clear D. V lost 5 bases, J lost 3 bases, and 20 bases lay in between. The CDR3 has 16 residues. The germline CDR1 and CDR2 sequences are SGHVS and FNYEAQ. The CDR3 is CASSPFPRADDYEQYF. The CDR3 nucleotides are TGTGCCAGCAGCCCGTTCCCTCGTGCAGACGACTACGAGCAGTACTTC.

This chain uses TRBV7-9 with TRBJ2-1; 8 bases align to TRBD2. Trimming removed 4 bases from V and 10 bases from J; junction bases left unmatched: 3. CDR3 length: 12 residues. Germline values: CDR1 SEHNR, CDR2 FQNEAQ (reference sequence). CDR3 residues: CASSSPGGEQFF. CDR3 sequence (DNA): TGTGCCAGCAGCTCGCCGGGGGGGGAGCAGTTCTTC.

In this sample, this clonotype turned up many times. The V and J genes are TRBV6-5 and TRBJ2-3, with 7 bases that match TRBD2. CDR1 and CDR2 (germline): MNHEY, SVGAGI. The ends lost 2 bases at V and 4 bases at J; junction bases unmatched: 6. The CDR3 runs to 15 residues. CDR3 DNA: TGTGCCAGCAGTTACGGGCGGGAGATGGCAGATACGCAGTATTTT. It is translated as CASSYGREMADTQYF.

In this sample, this clonotype turned up a few times. The chain recombines TRBV27 with TRBJ2-1; 7 positions match TRBD2. From germline, CDR1 is MNHEY and CDR2 SMNVEV (reference sequence). The J segment lost 4 bases and the V segment lost 5 bases, leaving 11 bases of the junction unmatched. The length of the CDR3 is 16 residues. The DNA for the CDR3 is TGTGCCAGCAGTCCAAGGGGCACTAGCGTATACAATGAGCAGTTCTTC. Protein product: CASSPRGTSVYNEQFF.

The J gene is TRBJ2-3, the V gene TRBV27; 10 nucleotides match TRBD2. From germline, CDR1 is MNHEY and CDR2 SMNVEV (reference sequence). V lost 3 bases to trimming and J lost 1 base; unmatched junction nucleotides: 10. The CDR3 consists of 18 residues. The CDR3 here is CASSFTGLALAGTDTQYF. CDR3 nucleotide sequence: TGTGCCAGCAGTTTTACGGGACTAGCGCTAGCGGGCACAGATACGCAGTATTTT.

Concerning this clonotype: The junction and the germline gene differ at one end; a read error may be behind it. The chain has TRBV7-3 and TRBJ2-3, with a tentative D call TRBD1 (6 bases). The germline V gene encodes CDR1 SGHTA and CDR2 FQGTGA. This CDR3 has 16 amino acids. The CDR3 protein is CVSSATGLSAKDMQYF. The CDR3 nucleotides read TGTGTGAGCAGCGCCACAGGGCTCTCAGCTAAAGACATGCAGTATTTC. The complete variable domain, with remaining parts taken from reference TRBV7-3 and TRBJ2-3, reads GAGVSQTPSNKVTEKGKYVELRCDPISGHTALYWYRQSLGQGPEFLIYFQGTGAADDSGLPNDRFFAVRPEGSVSTLKIQRTERGDSAVYLCVSSATGLSAKDMQYFGPGTRLTVL.

This clonotype was found many times. The rearrangement links TRBV10-1 to TRBJ2-3; 7 bases match TRBD2. V dropped 3 bases and J dropped 2; count of bases not matched to a gene: 8. CDR3 length: 16 amino acids. Germline V gene lookup returns CDR1 WNHNN and CDR2 SYGVQD (reference sequence). The CDR3 DNA follows: TGCGCCAGCAGTGAAGTGATGGGGACTACCACAGATACGCAGTATTTT. This encodes CASSEVMGTTTDTQYF.

By share, this clonotype counts as medium-sized. The V call is TRBV7-2, the J call TRBJ2-5; 8 nucleotides line up with TRBD2. TRBJ2-7 matches the DNA end more closely, so the J call is doubtful. The CDR3 is made up of 15 amino acids. Germline values: CDR1 SGHTA, CDR2 FQGNSA. This CDR3 reads CASSSIGAGVDEQYF. CDR3 DNA sequence: TGTGCCAGCAGCTCGATTGGAGCGGGAGTCGACGAGCAGTACTTC.

With respect to this clonotype: An end of the junction differs from the germline gene, which may be a read error. The genes are TRBV7-6 and TRBJ2-3, with TRBD2 as a possible D gene (7 bases). The CDR3 is made up of 16 amino acids. Germline lookup yields CDR1 SGHVS and CDR2 FNYEAQ. As DNA, the CDR3 is TGTGCCAGCGGGGGAATGGGGGGGGGGGGCACAGATACCCAGTATTTT. It is translated as CASGGMGGGGTDTQYF.

This clonotype was seen ten or more times. This rearrangement joins TRBV14 to TRBJ2-1; TRBD2 matches at 14 bases. Germline CDR1 SGHDN, CDR2 FVKESK. Trimming at V came to 6 bases and at J to 6 bases, leaving 10 bases not matched to a gene. CDR3 size: 17 residues. CDR3: CASSPIFGTSGSNEQFF. Here the CDR3 DNA reads TGTGCCAGCAGTCCAATCTTCGGGACTAGCGGGAGCAATGAGCAGTTCTTC.

This clonotype has ten or more counts. V gene TRBV6-1 combines with J gene TRBJ1-1; 8 bases match TRBD1. Germline V gives CDR1 MNHNS, CDR2 SASEGT. V dropped 5 bases and J dropped 5; count of bases not matched to a gene: 7. There are 14 residues in the CDR3. In DNA, the CDR3 is TGTGCCAGCAGTACATCAGGGGGCGGGACTGAAGCTTTCTTT. Its protein is CASSTSGGGTEAFF.

This clonotype was seen more than once but under ten times. The DNA for the CDR3 is TGTGCCAGCAGCTTGGCCAGGGAAAAGCAGTTCTTC. Translating gives CASSLAREKQFF. The chain couples TRBV5-5 to TRBJ2-1; D possibly corresponds to TRBD1 (5 bases). V lost 0 bases and J 11 bases, leaving 9 bases between the germline ends. The germline gives CDR1 SGHKS, CDR2 YYEKEE (reference sequence). This CDR3 is 12 amino acids long.

Note on this clonotype: This likely comes from a read error, as the CDR3 has no conserved phenylalanine or tryptophan at its end. It is unclear where the CDR3 begins or ends on the DNA, so no DNA is shown, and the CDR3 is as TCRdb lists it. This chain joins TRBV7-6 and TRBJ2-5. Per the germline V gene, CDR1 is SGHVS and CDR2 is FNYEAQ. The CDR3 spans 14 residues, counting both ends. CDR3 in amino acids: CASSLDGHQATRHL.

The chain combines TRBV7-2 with TRBJ2-5, with 11 bases identical to TRBD2. The J call is in doubt because the DNA end fits TRBJ2-7 better. Germline CDR1 is SGHTA and CDR2 is FQGNSA. The length of the CDR3 is 16 residues. The DNA for the CDR3 is TGTGCCAGCAGCTTAGCGGCGACTAGCGGGAACTACGAGCAGTACTTC. It translates to CASSLAATSGNYEQYF.

The V gene is TRBV7-6, the J gene TRBJ2-3; D call uncertain. This CDR3 contains 14 residues. V dropped 11 bases and J dropped 8 bases, with 23 bases sitting between them. The V gene's germline CDR1 is SGHVS and CDR2 FNYEAQ. DNA of the CDR3: TGTGCCGGGCTCCGAGCCAGTGGCCCAGGTACGCAGTATTTT. This gives the protein CAGLRASGPGTQYF. Complete variable domain (other parts from reference TRBV7-6 and TRBJ2-3): GAGVSQSPRYKVTKRGQDVALRCDPISGHVSLYWYRQALGQGPEFLTYFNYEAQQDKSGLPNDRFSAERPEGSISTLTIQRTEQRDSAMYRCAGLRASGPGTQYFGPGTRLTVL.

The chain combines TRBV12-3 or TRBV12-4 with TRBJ2-1; 8 bases line up with TRBD2. The CDR3 has 17 amino acids. With V trimmed by 6 bases and J by 0 bases, 10 bases remained unmatched. CDR3 loop: CASSFTSGLSSYNEQFF. The CDR3 DNA is TGTGCCAGCAGCTTCACTAGCGGTCTTAGCTCCTACAATGAGCAGTTCTTC.

In regard to this clonotype: One junction end disagrees with the germline gene, perhaps due to a read error. The V call is TRBV7-2, the J call TRBJ2-5; 8 positions match TRBD2. The germline V gene has CDR1 SGHTA and CDR2 FQGNSA. The CDR3 runs 14 residues. The CDR3, as DNA: TGTGCCAGCAGCTTTGGGACTAGACAAGACACCCAGTACTTC. Its protein product is CASSFGTRQDTQYF.